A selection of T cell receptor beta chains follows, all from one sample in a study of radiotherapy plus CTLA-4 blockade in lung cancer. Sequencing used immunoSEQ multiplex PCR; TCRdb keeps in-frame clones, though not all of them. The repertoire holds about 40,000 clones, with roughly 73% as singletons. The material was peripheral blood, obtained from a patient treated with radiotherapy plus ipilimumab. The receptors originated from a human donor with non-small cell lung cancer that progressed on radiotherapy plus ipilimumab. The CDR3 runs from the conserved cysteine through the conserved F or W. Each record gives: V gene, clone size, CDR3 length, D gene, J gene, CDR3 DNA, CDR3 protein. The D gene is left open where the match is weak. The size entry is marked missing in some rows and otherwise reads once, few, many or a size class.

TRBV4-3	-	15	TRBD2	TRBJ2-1	TGCGCCAGCAGCCAAGGGCTAGCGGGGGGTAATGAGCAGTTCTTC	CASSQGLAGGNEQFF
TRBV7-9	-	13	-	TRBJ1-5	TGTGCCAGCAGCTTGAGTAGCAATCAGCCCCAGCATTTT	CASSLSSNQPQHF
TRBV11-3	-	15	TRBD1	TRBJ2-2	TGTGCCAGCAGCCCCCCCGGGACAGGGGTCGGGGAGCTGTTTTTT	CASSPPGTGVGELFF
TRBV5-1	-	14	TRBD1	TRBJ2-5	TGCGCCAGCAGCTCCAGGACAGGGTCAGAGACCCAGTACTTC	CASSSRTGSETQYF
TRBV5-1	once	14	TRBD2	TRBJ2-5	TGCGCCAGCAGTCTCACTAGCGGGGGAGAGACCCAGTACTTC	CASSLTSGGETQYF
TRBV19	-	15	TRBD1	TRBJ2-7	TGTGCCAGTAGTTTTGGACAGGGGGTTGTTTACGAGCAGTACTTC	CASSFGQGVVYEQYF
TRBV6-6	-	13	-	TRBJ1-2	TGTGCCAGCAGCTCCCCAGGTTCGTTAAACTACACCTTC	CASSSPGSLNYTF
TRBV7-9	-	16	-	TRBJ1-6	TGTGCCAGCAGCCTGGGGTATAGTACGGGGAATTCACCCCTCCACTTT	CASSLGYSTGNSPLHF
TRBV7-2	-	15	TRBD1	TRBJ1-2	TGTGCCAGCAGCTTAGAGGGACAGGGGAACTATGGCTACACCTTC	CASSLEGQGNYGYTF
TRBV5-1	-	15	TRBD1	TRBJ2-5	TGCGCCAGCAGCTTGGTCCCAGGGGGCCTAGAGACCCAGTACTTC	CASSLVPGGLETQYF
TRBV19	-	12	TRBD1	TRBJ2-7	TGTGCCAGTGGTGACAGGGGCCGGGAGCAGTACTTC	CASGDRGREQYF
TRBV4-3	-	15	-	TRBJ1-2	TGCGCCAGCAGCCAGGATGGGGGCGCATCAGGGGGCTACACCTTC	CASSQDGGASGGYTF
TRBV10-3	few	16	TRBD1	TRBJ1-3	TGTGCCATCAGTGACGGGACAGGCAGCTCTGGAAACACCATATATTTT	CAISDGTGSSGNTIYF
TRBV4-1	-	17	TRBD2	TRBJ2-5	TGCGCCAGCAGCCCCCTCGGACTAGCGGGGCCGGTGGAGACCCAGTACTTC	CASSPLGLAGPVETQYF
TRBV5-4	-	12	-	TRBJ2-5	TGTGCCAGCAGCCCAGGGGGGGAGACCCAGTACTTC	CASSPGGETQYF
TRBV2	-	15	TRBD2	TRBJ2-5	TGTGCCAGCAGTTTAGCGGGGAACCCACAAGAGACCCAGTACTTC	CASSLAGNPQETQYF
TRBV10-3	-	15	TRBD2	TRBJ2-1	TGTGCCATCAGTGAGTCGACTAGCGGGGGTAATGAGCAGTTCTTC	CAISESTSGGNEQFF
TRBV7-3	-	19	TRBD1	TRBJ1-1	TGTGCCAGCAGCCCTCGGGGGGACAGGGGGCGAGTAGTGAACACTGAAGCTTTCTTT	CASSPRGDRGRVVNTEAFF
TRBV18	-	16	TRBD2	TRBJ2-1	TGTGCCAGCTCACCGTACGGGACTAGCGGGGGGACTGAGCAGTTCTTC	CASSPYGTSGGTEQFF
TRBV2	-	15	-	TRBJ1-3	TGTGCCAGCAGTGGAAAGGGGCGAGGAGGAAACACCATATATTTT	CASSGKGRGGNTIYF
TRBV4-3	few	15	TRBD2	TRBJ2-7	TGCGCCAGCAGCCAAGATCGAGCGGGGTTCTACGAGCAGTACTTC	CASSQDRAGFYEQYF
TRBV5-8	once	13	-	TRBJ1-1	TGTGCCAGCAGCGCGTTTATAAACACTGAAGCTTTCTTT	CASSAFINTEAFF
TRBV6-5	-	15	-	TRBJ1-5	TGTGCCAGCAGTTATAGTCGGGTCAGCAATCAGCCCCAGCATTTT	CASSYSRVSNQPQHF
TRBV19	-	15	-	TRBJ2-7	TGTGCCAGTAGTATAGGGGACAAGCCGAGCTACGAGCAGTACTTC	CASSIGDKPSYEQYF
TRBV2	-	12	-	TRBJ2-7	TGTGCCGGCAGGCCACAGGGATACGAGCAGTACTTC	CAGRPQGYEQYF
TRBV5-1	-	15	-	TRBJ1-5	TGCGCCAGCAGCGCGGGGACGGACCCAAATCAGCCCCAGCATTTT	CASSAGTDPNQPQHF